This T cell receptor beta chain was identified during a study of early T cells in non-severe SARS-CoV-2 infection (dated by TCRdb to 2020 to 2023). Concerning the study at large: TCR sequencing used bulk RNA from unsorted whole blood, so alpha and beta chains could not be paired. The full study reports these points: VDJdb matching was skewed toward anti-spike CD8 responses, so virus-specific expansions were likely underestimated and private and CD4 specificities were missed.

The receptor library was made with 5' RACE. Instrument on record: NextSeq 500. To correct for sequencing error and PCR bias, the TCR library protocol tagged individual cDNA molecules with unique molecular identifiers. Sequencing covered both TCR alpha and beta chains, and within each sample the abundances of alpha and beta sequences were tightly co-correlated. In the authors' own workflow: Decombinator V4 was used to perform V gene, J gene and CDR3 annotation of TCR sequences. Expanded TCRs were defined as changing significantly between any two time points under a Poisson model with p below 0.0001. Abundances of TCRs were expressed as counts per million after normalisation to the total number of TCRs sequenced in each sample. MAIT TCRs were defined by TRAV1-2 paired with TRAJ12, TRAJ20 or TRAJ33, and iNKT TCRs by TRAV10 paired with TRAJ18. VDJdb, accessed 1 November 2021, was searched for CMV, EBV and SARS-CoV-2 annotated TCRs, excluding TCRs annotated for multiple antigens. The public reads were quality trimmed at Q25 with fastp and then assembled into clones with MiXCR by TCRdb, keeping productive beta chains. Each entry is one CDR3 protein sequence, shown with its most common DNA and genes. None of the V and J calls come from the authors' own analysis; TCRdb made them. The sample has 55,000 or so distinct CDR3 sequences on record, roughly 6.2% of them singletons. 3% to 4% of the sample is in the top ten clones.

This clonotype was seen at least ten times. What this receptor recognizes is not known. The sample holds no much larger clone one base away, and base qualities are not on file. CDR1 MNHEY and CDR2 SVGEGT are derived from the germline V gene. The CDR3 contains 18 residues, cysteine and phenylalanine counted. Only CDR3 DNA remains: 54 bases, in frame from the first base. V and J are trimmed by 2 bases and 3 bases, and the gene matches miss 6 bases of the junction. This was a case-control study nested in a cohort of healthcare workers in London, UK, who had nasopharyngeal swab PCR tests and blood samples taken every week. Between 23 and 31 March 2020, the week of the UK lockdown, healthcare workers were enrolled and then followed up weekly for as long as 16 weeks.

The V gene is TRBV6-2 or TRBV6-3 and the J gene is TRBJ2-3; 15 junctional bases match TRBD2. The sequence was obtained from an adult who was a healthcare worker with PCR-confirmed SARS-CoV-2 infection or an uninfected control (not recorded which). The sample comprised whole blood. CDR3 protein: CASSYPGTSGGLTDTQYF. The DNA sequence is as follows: TGTGCCAGCAGTTACCCCGGGACTAGCGGGGGGCTGACAGATACGCAGTATTTT.